The 23 T cell receptor beta chains below all came from one sample that was sequenced in a study of blood T cell repertoires in COVID-19. Profiled with immunoSEQ multiplex PCR; TCRdb holds only in-frame clones, not every one. The sample lists 90,000 to 120,000 clones, approximately 88% occurring once. The sequenced sample was peripheral blood. Receptors originate from a man between 50 and 59 years old with active or convalescent COVID-19.

J is TRBJ2-5 and V is TRBV5-4, with TRBD2 identical over 7 bases. The junction had 3 bases not matched to a gene; V was cut back by 0 bases and J by 4 bases. The germline gives CDR1 SGHNT, CDR2 YYREEE (reference sequence). The CDR3 is 14 amino acids. The CDR3 region is CASSLVGEGETQYF. CDR3 bases: TGTGCCAGCAGCTTGGTGGGGGAGGGAGAGACCCAGTACTTC.

The chain is built from TRBV6-2 or TRBV6-3 and TRBJ1-5; D ambiguous. The V gene lost 4 bases and the J gene lost 6 bases, with 10 bases spanning the gap. This CDR3 contains 13 residues. Germline V gene sequence: CDR1 MNHEY, CDR2 SVGEGT. CDR3: CASSSVGVQPQHF. The CDR3, as DNA: TGTGCCAGCAGTTCCGTGGGAGTTCAGCCCCAGCATTTT.

The chain recombines TRBV4-3 with TRBJ2-1; the D gene is possibly TRBD2 (6 bases). V dropped 0 bases and J dropped 0 bases, with 9 bases sitting between them. The germline gives CDR1 LGHNA, CDR2 YSLEER. The CDR3 length is 16 residues. CDR3 amino acids: CASSQEAGYSYNEQFF. In nucleotides, the CDR3 is TGCGCCAGCAGCCAAGAAGCGGGCTACTCCTACAATGAGCAGTTCTTC.

The rearrangement uses TRBV9 and TRBJ2-7, with D possibly being TRBD2 (6 bases). This CDR3 spans 15 amino acids. Per germline, CDR1 SGDLS and CDR2 YYNGEE. V was cut by 0 bases and J by 2 bases, with 12 bases left in between. The CDR3 region has the DNA TGTGCCAGCAGCGTAGGCGATAGCGGTACCTACGAGCAGTACTTC. This translates into CASSVGDSGTYEQYF.

The rearrangement links TRBV11-2 to TRBJ2-7; 7 positions match TRBD2. Germline-derived CDR1 and CDR2 are SGHAT and FQNNGV. Trimming cost V 1 base and J 1 base; bases outside gene matches: 7. There are 16 residues in the CDR3. The CDR3 is CASSLVWGAGSYEQYF. The CDR3 DNA reads as TGTGCCAGCAGCTTAGTTTGGGGAGCGGGGTCCTACGAGCAGTACTTC.

The chain joins TRBV11-2 to TRBJ2-1, with 11 positions matching TRBD1. V was pared by 0 bases and J by 4 bases, with 5 bases of the junction left unmatched. This CDR3 spans 17 amino acids. Germline CDR1 SGHAT, CDR2 FQNNGV. CDR3 protein: CASSLDPGQGVYNEQFF. The CDR3 DNA reads as TGTGCCAGCAGCTTAGACCCGGGACAGGGGGTGTACAATGAGCAGTTCTTC.

This chain links TRBV10-2 with TRBJ1-2, with D possibly matching TRBD1 (5 bases). Trimming cost V 3 bases and J 5 bases, with 22 bases left between them. Per the germline V gene, CDR1 is WSHSY and CDR2 is SAAADI. This CDR3 has 17 amino acids. CDR3 loop: CASSDKGFPRARYGYTF. The CDR3 nucleotides are TGCGCCAGCAGTGATAAGGGGTTCCCCCGCGCGAGATATGGCTACACCTTC.

Only one count was recorded for this clone. J is TRBJ2-5 and V is TRBV27, with 10 positions matching TRBD2. This CDR3 contains 17 residues. From germline, CDR1 is MNHEY and CDR2 SMNVEV (reference sequence). V shed 3 bases and J 4 bases; nucleotides not matched to a gene: 11. In DNA, the CDR3 is TGTGCCAGCAGTTTGTCAGCGGGAGGGCCGGGGGGAGAGACCCAGTACTTC. Translated: CASSLSAGGPGGETQYF.

The chain uses TRBV28 and TRBJ2-5; 7 nucleotides line up with TRBD2. Per germline, CDR1 MDHEN and CDR2 SYDVKM. Losses at the gene ends were 2 bases for V and 5 bases for J; bases not matched to a gene: 17. This CDR3 comprises 18 residues. Here the CDR3 reads CASSLNPRLARAQETQYF. Written as DNA, the CDR3 is TGTGCCAGCAGTTTAAACCCACGACTAGCCAGGGCACAGGAGACCCAGTACTTC.

This chain connects TRBV3-1 (or the pseudogene TRBV3-2) to TRBJ1-5, with 7 bases identical to TRBD1. V was clipped by 1 base and J by 6 bases; unmatched bases: 9. CDR3 size: 16 residues. The germline V gene encodes CDR1 LGHDT and CDR2 YNNKEL (reference sequence). DNA for the CDR3: TGTGCCAGCAGCCAAGGCTACAGGGGCAGTGTTCAGCCCCAGCATTTT. This encodes CASSQGYRGSVQPQHF.

The chain carries TRBV6-6 and TRBJ2-1; D unresolved. Germline V gene lookup returns CDR1 MNHNY and CDR2 SVGAGI (reference sequence). Deletions cut 5 bases from V and 8 bases from J, with 16 bases between. The CDR3 covers 14 residues. The CDR3 DNA is TGTGCCAGCAGTGGTCTAGTACTTTTCGATGAGCAGTTCTTC. This translates into CASSGLVLFDEQFF.

This rearrangement joins TRBV9 to TRBJ2-1; D gene ambiguous. The V end was cut by 3 bases, the J end by 11 bases, with 12 bases between. Germline lookup yields CDR1 SGDLS and CDR2 YYNGEE. The CDR3 has 12 residues. The CDR3 loop is CASSGVERKQFF. CDR3 DNA: TGTGCCAGCAGCGGGGTCGAGAGGAAGCAGTTCTTC.

The J gene is TRBJ1-2, the V gene TRBV2; 7 bases line up with TRBD1. V dropped 0 bases and J dropped 5; count of bases not matched to a gene: 6. The CDR3 length is 15 residues. Germline V lookup: CDR1 SNHLY, CDR2 FYNNEI. CDR3 coding DNA: TGTGCCAGCAGTGAAGCGGAGGGGGCGCGGTATGGCTACACCTTC. It specifies CASSEAEGARYGYTF.

The genes are TRBV28 and TRBJ1-2; unclear D gene. Germline-derived CDR1 and CDR2 are MDHEN and SYDVKM. The CDR3 totals 14 residues. V shed 6 bases and J shed 1 base, with 12 bases lying between them. CDR3 DNA sequence: TGTGCCAGCAGGGTGTCACGGAGTAACTATGGCTACACCTTC. This codes for CASRVSRSNYGYTF.

V is TRBV15 and J is TRBJ1-1, with 7 bases identical to TRBD1. The CDR3 contains 15 residues. With V trimmed by 3 bases and J by 4 bases, 8 bases remained unmatched. The germline V gene has CDR1 LNHNV and CDR2 YYDKDF (reference sequence). CDR3 residues: CATSSLQGWGTEAFF. The CDR3 DNA reads TGTGCCACCAGCAGTCTACAGGGGTGGGGCACTGAAGCTTTCTTT.

In the case of this clone: One end of the junction fails to match germline, which may point to a read error. The J gene is TRBJ1-4, the V gene TRBV18, with unresolved D. CDR1 KGHSH and CDR2 LQKENI come from the germline V gene. This CDR3 contains 13 residues. CDR3 nucleotides: TGTGCCAGCTCACCTGACACCTCTGAAAACCTGTTTTTT. It specifies CASSPDTSENLFF.

The gene calls are TRBV24-1 and TRBJ2-2; 9 nucleotides agree with TRBD1. Looked up from germline, CDR1 is KGHDR and CDR2 is SFDVKD. Losses at the gene ends were 4 bases for V and 4 bases for J; bases not matched to a gene: 6. The CDR3 is 16 residues long. The DNA of the CDR3 is TGTGCCACCAGTGACATACAGGGGGCCGCCACCGGGGAGCTGTTTTTT. It translates to CATSDIQGAATGELFF.

This chain's CDR3 is CASSSSGTGGSEQYF. The CDR3 nucleotides read TGTGCCAGCAGCTCTTCCGGGACAGGGGGGTCCGAGCAGTACTTC. The chain recombines TRBV11-3 with TRBJ2-7; 11 nucleotides line up with TRBD1. After removal of 4 bases from V and 6 bases from J, the junction contained 8 bases not matched to a gene. The CDR3 extends over 15 amino acids. CDR1 and CDR2 from the germline V gene are SGHNT and YENEEA. The complete variable domain, with remaining parts taken from reference TRBV11-3 and TRBJ2-7, reads EAGVVQSPRYKIIEKKQPVAFWCNPISGHNTLYWYLQNLGQGPELLIRYENEEAVDDSQLPKDRFSAERLKGVDSTLKIQPAELGDSAVYLCASSSSGTGGSEQYFGPGTRLTVT.

The chain is built from TRBV10-1 and TRBJ1-4; tentative D call: TRBD1 (5 bases). The CDR3 contains 14 residues. Trimming cost V 4 bases and J 7 bases, with 13 bases left between them. Germline V lookup: CDR1 WNHNN, CDR2 SYGVQD (reference sequence). DNA for the CDR3: TGCGCCAGCAGTGGACAGCCCGGCGGTGAAAAACTGTTTTTT. Its protein is CASSGQPGGEKLFF.

About this clone itself: Other DNA variants within this sample encode the same CDR3. The chain employs TRBV6-5 and TRBJ1-3; tentative D call: TRBD1 (6 bases). The ends were cut back, 5 bases at V and 0 bases at J, with 11 bases in the middle. There are 15 residues in the CDR3. From germline, CDR1 is MNHEY and CDR2 SVGAGI. Here the CDR3 reads CASSTPQGSGNTIYF. DNA for the CDR3: TGTGCCAGCAGTACCCCACAGGGCTCTGGAAACACCATATATTTT.

The gene calls are TRBV25-1 and TRBJ2-5; 10 nucleotides line up with TRBD1. The CDR3 extends over 18 amino acids. CDR1 is MGHDK and CDR2 is SYGVNS in the germline V gene. Trimming cost V 4 bases and J 8 bases; bases outside gene matches: 19. The CDR3 sequence: CASSVLNPGQGVGVTQYF. The CDR3 nucleotides are TGTGCCAGCAGTGTCCTAAATCCAGGACAGGGGGTCGGGGTCACCCAGTACTTC.

The V call is TRBV7-2, the J call TRBJ1-4, with D perhaps TRBD1 (5 bases). The CDR3 sequence is 15 residues long. Germline CDR1 reads SGHTA; CDR2 reads FQGNSA. V lost 5 bases and J lost 7, with 17 bases in between. The CDR3 DNA follows: TGTGCCAGCAGCATAACAGGAACCCTAGGTGAAAAACTGTTTTTT. This sequence encodes CASSITGTLGEKLFF.

The CDR3 reads CASSPEAGNYNEQFF. CDR3 in DNA: TGTGCCAGCAGCCCTGAAGCGGGAAATTACAATGAGCAGTTCTTC. V and J are TRBV11-2 and TRBJ2-1; the match to TRBD2 covers 7 bases. Germline CDR1 reads SGHAT; CDR2 reads FQNNGV. V shed 5 bases, J shed 4 bases, and the junction held 8 bases outside the gene matches. The CDR3 is made up of 15 amino acids.